Reported below is one T cell receptor (beta chain). The data were obtained in a study of blood T cell repertoires in COVID-19. As for the study in general: The study drew acute and convalescent COVID-19 samples from the United States, Italy and Spain. T cells, B-cell-depleted T cells, or PBMCs supplied cDNA or gDNA.

Trimming cost V 3 bases and J 2 bases; bases outside gene matches: 6. CDR3 length: 16 amino acids. The V gene's germline CDR1 is KGHSH and CDR2 LQKENI. As originally analysed: Reference gene primer amplification in the assay estimated nucleated cell counts. Clones were sequenced by immunoSEQ multiplex PCR, and TCRdb holds only the in-frame ones, with some missing. V and J calls and clone size are given by that table; D and trimming were obtained from the DNA. The sample has roughly 200,000 clones; about 85% are singletons. This sequence was found in a man aged 55 to 70 with active or convalescent COVID-19. The specimen sequenced was peripheral blood. The rearrangement links TRBV18 to TRBJ2-1; 8 bases agree with TRBD2. CDR3 nucleotide sequence: TGTGCCAGCTCACCGAACGCGGGGGGCGCCTACAATGAGCAGTTCTTC. Amino acids: CASSPNAGGAYNEQFF.